This entry lists 13 T cell receptor beta chains sequenced from one sample in a study of patients and donors after allogeneic stem cell transplantation. MiXCR, applied by TCRdb to the RT-PCR reads, yields one record per CDR3 protein. The data hold about 160,000 distinct CDR3 sequences, with approximately 25% observed a single time. Sequencing was performed on blood, either unsorted or a sorted T cell fraction (not recorded which). These receptors originate from a human donor who was either an allogeneic HSCT recipient or a stem cell or donor lymphocyte infusion donor (not recorded which). It is not recorded whose cells these are; they may come from a transplant donor.

This clonotype came up a few times. CDR3 amino acids: CSAFSGNTIYF. The CDR3 DNA reads as TGCAGTGCTTTCTCTGGAAACACCATATATTTT. The chain employs TRBV20-1 and TRBJ1-3; D is unclear. The germline V gene encodes CDR1 DFQATT and CDR2 SNEGSKA (reference sequence). The CDR3 sequence is 11 residues long. V was pared by 5 bases and J by 0 bases, with 2 bases between.

In the case of this clonotype: At one end, the junction sequence differs from germline, possibly due to a read error. The CDR3, as DNA: TGTGCCAGCAGCGAATGGGGACGCGAGCAGTACTTC. It specifies CASSEWGREQYF. The chain has TRBV25-1 and TRBJ2-7; D might be TRBD1 or TRBD2, each matching 5 bases. The CDR3 extends over 12 amino acids. In germline, CDR1 is MGHDK, CDR2 SYGVNS.

This chain uses TRBV20-1 with TRBJ1-6, with 12 bases identical to TRBD1. The junction had 6 bases not matched to a gene; V was cut back by 5 bases and J by 7 bases. The CDR3 has 15 amino acids. Germline CDR1 reads DFQATT; CDR2 reads SNEGSKA (reference sequence). The CDR3, as DNA: TGCAGTGCTCGGGACAGGGGGCTGAAAAATTCACCCCTCCACTTT. It codes for CSARDRGLKNSPLHF.

The chain recombines TRBV20-1 with TRBJ1-3; no firm D call. The germline V and J ends were trimmed by 6 bases and 0 bases, with 6 bases remaining between them. CDR1 is DFQATT and CDR2 is SNEGSKA in the germline V gene (reference sequence). This CDR3 comprises 12 residues. Here the CDR3 reads CSAQASGNTIYF. The CDR3 bases are TGCAGTGCGCAGGCCTCTGGAAACACCATATATTTT.

Here the CDR3 DNA reads TGCGCCAGCAGCGCCTACGGACAGGAGCAGTTCTTC. As protein: CASSAYGQEQFF. The chain combines TRBV4-1 with TRBJ2-1, with D possibly being TRBD1 (6 bases). This CDR3 has 12 residues. Germline-derived CDR1 and CDR2 are MGHRA and YSYEKL. V gave up 5 bases and J gave up 10 bases, with 12 bases separating them.

This rearrangement joins TRBV7-2 to TRBJ1-5; D is ambiguous. The CDR3 loop spans 16 amino acids. V lost 0 bases and J 0 bases, leaving 9 bases between the germline ends. Germline V gives CDR1 SGHTA, CDR2 FQGNSA. The CDR3: CASSLAQGYSNQPQHF. Here the CDR3 DNA reads TGTGCCAGCAGCTTAGCGCAAGGTTATAGCAATCAGCCCCAGCATTTT. The complete variable domain, with remaining parts taken from reference TRBV7-2 and TRBJ1-5, reads GAGVSQSPSNKVTEKGKDVELRCDPISGHTALYWYRQSLGQGLEFLIYFQGNSAPDKSGLPSDRFSAERTGGSVSTLTIQRTQQEDSAVYLCASSLAQGYSNQPQHFGDGTRLSIL.

This clonotype turned up a few times. This rearrangement joins TRBV5-8 to TRBJ2-5; D might be TRBD2 (6 bases). This CDR3 comprises 17 residues. The germline V and J ends were trimmed by 0 bases and 4 bases, with 19 bases remaining between them. In germline, CDR1 is SGHTS, CDR2 YDEGEE. The CDR3, as DNA: TGTGCCAGCAGCTTGGCGGGAGCAGGTCGTTTTCGAGAGACCCAGTACTTC. This codes for CASSLAGAGRFRETQYF. Full variable domain (outside the CDR3, taken from reference TRBV5-8 and TRBJ2-5): EAGVTQSPTHLIKTRGQQATLRCSPISGHTSVYWYQQALGLGLQFLLWYDEGEERNRGNFPPRFSGRQFPNYSSELNVNALELEDSALYLCASSLAGAGRFRETQYFGPGTRLLVL.

The genes are TRBV20-1 and TRBJ1-1; a weak D match, TRBD1 (6 bases). V lost 6 bases to trimming and J lost 3 bases, with 23 bases between them. This CDR3 contains 16 residues. The V gene's germline CDR1 is DFQATT and CDR2 SNEGSKA (reference sequence). The DNA of the CDR3 is TGCAGTGCCCCCCAGGTTCCGGGGGCGCCGGACACTGAAGCTTTCTTT. Encoded protein: CSAPQVPGAPDTEAFF.

The chain has TRBV15 and TRBJ2-3, with a tentative D call TRBD2 (5 bases). Germline CDR1 and CDR2: LNHNV and YYDKDF (reference sequence). The CDR3 spans 16 residues. Trimming cost V 1 base and J 6 bases, with 17 bases left between them. This CDR3 reads CATSRVTSGPGDTQYF. The CDR3 DNA reads TGTGCCACCAGCAGAGTGACATCGGGTCCGGGGGATACGCAGTATTTT.

This clonotype occurred a few times. J is TRBJ1-2 and V is TRBV10-3, with a tentative D call TRBD1 (5 bases). The ends were cut back, 4 bases at V and 3 bases at J, with 15 bases in the middle. This CDR3 spans 15 amino acids. In germline, CDR1 is ENHRY, CDR2 SYGVKD. The CDR3 nucleotides read TGTGCCATCAGTGCTGGCAGGGCGAAGGACTATGGCTACACCTTC. Its translation: CAISAGRAKDYGYTF.

This clonotype was observed a single time. This sequence joins TRBV20-1 and TRBJ2-1; TRBD1 matches 12 bases. Trimming removed 3 bases from V and 9 bases from J; junction bases left unmatched: 6. The CDR3 consists of 14 residues. CDR1 is DFQATT and CDR2 is SNEGSKA in the germline V gene (reference sequence). CDR3 amino acids: CSASPGQGAGEQFF. CDR3 DNA sequence: TGCAGTGCTAGTCCGGGACAGGGGGCCGGTGAGCAGTTCTTC.

About this clonotype: The junction and the germline gene differ at one end; a read error may be behind it. V and J are TRBV12-3 or TRBV12-4 and TRBJ2-5, with 10 nucleotides matching TRBD2. The CDR3 runs to 16 residues. CDR3 sequence: CASRLGLAVLEETQYF. The CDR3 bases are TGTGCCAGCAGATTAGGACTAGCGGTCTTAGAAGAGACCCAGTACTTC.

This clonotype was detected only a few times. The genes are TRBV6-2 or TRBV6-3 and TRBJ2-6, with D unresolved. The CDR3 consists of 17 residues. Trimming shortened V by 4 bases and J by 2 bases, and 15 bases separated the two germline ends. Germline-derived CDR1 and CDR2 are MNHEY and SVGEGT. CDR3 in amino acids: CASSSYSGFTGANVLTF. CDR3 DNA: TGTGCCAGCAGTTCTTATTCGGGTTTTACTGGGGCCAACGTCCTGACTTTC.